The rows below give T cell receptor beta chains drawn from one sample of a study of T-cell reconstitution after alpha-beta-depleted transplantation in children. TCRdb ran MiXCR on the PCR reads and lists one entry per CDR3 protein. The data contain more than 150,000 distinct CDR3 sequences, 13% to 15% of them singletons. The source was PBMCs from the stem cell graft donor, collected from the stem cell graft. These receptors were collected from a human donor who donated a stem cell graft to a child with acute lymphoblastic leukemia. Each CDR3 is given with its conserved first and last residue. A D gene is named only where the DNA matches it firmly. Rows give clone size only sometimes, using once, few, many, or a class for an expanded clone.

v_gene,j_gene,d_gene,len,abundance,CDR3nt,CDR3aa
TRBV5-1,TRBJ1-2,.,15,many,TGCGCCAGCAGCGTAGGACAGCCGGGGGCTATCGGCTACACCTTC,CASSVGQPGAIGYTF
TRBV28,TRBJ2-7,.,14,many,TGTGCCAGCAGCCCCGGCAGGCCACCCTACGAGCAGTACTTC,CASSPGRPPYEQYF
TRBV12-3/TRBV12-4,TRBJ1-4,.,11,many,TGTGCCAGCAGCACTAATGAAAAACTGTTTTTT,CASSTNEKLFF
TRBV28,TRBJ2-2,.,14,many,TGTGCCAGCAGTTTAACGTCCGAGAACGGGGAGCTGTTTTTT,CASSLTSENGELFF
TRBV10-3,TRBJ2-1,.,15,.,TGTGCCATCAGTGAGGCGGGCGTGGCCCCGAATGAGCAGTTCTTC,CAISEAGVAPNEQFF
TRBV6-1,TRBJ2-7,TRBD2,17,.,TGTGCCAGCAGTCGTGAGCGGGAGGCCAGGGGATCCTACGAGCAGTACTTC,CASSREREARGSYEQYF
TRBV7-9,TRBJ2-7,TRBD1,12,.,TGTGCCAGCAGATTTGACAGGGGCGAGCAGTACTTC,CASRFDRGEQYF
TRBV7-2,TRBJ1-5,.,17,many,TGTGCCAGCAGCTTAAGGGTGAGGGGGGGCGGCAATCAGCCCCAGCATTTT,CASSLRVRGGGNQPQHF
TRBV20-1,TRBJ2-3,TRBD1,14,many,TGCAGTGCCGTCCCGGGACAGGGGCCAGATACGCAGTATTTT,CSAVPGQGPDTQYF
TRBV28,TRBJ2-7,.,16,many,TGTGCCAGCAGTCATGGAGCCGGGCGGGCTTTCTACGAGCAGTACTTC,CASSHGAGRAFYEQYF
TRBV20-1,TRBJ2-3,TRBD2,14,few,TGCAGTGCTAGAGCCGGGAGGGCCGCCGATACGCAGTATTTT,CSARAGRAADTQYF
TRBV12-3/TRBV12-4,TRBJ1-1,.,13,many,TGTGCCAGCGGGGGGGTTATGAACACTGAAGCTTTCTTT,CASGGVMNTEAFF
TRBV4-2,TRBJ2-1,.,14,many,TGTGCCAGCAGCCAAGTCCTTGGGGACAATGAGCAGTTCTTC,CASSQVLGDNEQFF
TRBV7-9,TRBJ2-5,TRBD2,16,many,TGTGCCAGCAGCAGCGGGACTAGCACATGGAAAGAGACCCAGTACTTC,CASSSGTSTWKETQYF
TRBV24-1,TRBJ1-5,.,13,many,TGTGCCACCAGTGATGGAACGGATCAGCCCCAGCATTTT,CATSDGTDQPQHF
TRBV7-9,TRBJ2-1,TRBD2,13,many,TGTGCCAGCAGCTTACAAACGGCGGGAGCCATCCACTTC,CASSLQTAGAIHF
TRBV12-3/TRBV12-4,TRBJ1-2,TRBD1,18,.,TGTGCCAGCAGCAATAAATGGGACAGGGGAAATAAGTTCTATGGCTACACCTTC,CASSNKWDRGNKFYGYTF
TRBV5-4,TRBJ2-7,TRBD1,15,once,TGTGCCAGCAGCTTGGGCCGGACAGGGTCCTACGAGCAGTACTTC,CASSLGRTGSYEQYF
TRBV20-1,TRBJ2-4,TRBD1,14,many,TGCAGTGCTAGGGGGAACAGGGGTAGAAACATTCAGTACTTC,CSARGNRGRNIQYF
TRBV20-1,TRBJ2-1,TRBD2,14,many,TGCAGTGCCGATCTAGCGGGAGTAGACAATGAGCAGTTCTTC,CSADLAGVDNEQFF
TRBV2,TRBJ1-5,.,12,many,TGTGCCAGCAGTGAGGACTCACAGCCCCAGCATTTT,CASSEDSQPQHF
TRBV5-1,TRBJ1-3,.,13,.,TGCGCCAGCAGCTTGTCTGGAGGAAACACCATATATTTT,CASSLSGGNTIYF
TRBV5-1,TRBJ2-7,TRBD1,15,many,TGCGCCAGCGGACCGACAGGGCGAAGCTCCTACGAGCAGTACTTC,CASGPTGRSSYEQYF
TRBV5-1,TRBJ2-1,TRBD1,16,many,TGCGCCAGCAGCGCCGGGACAGGGACTACCTACAATGAGCAGTTCTTC,CASSAGTGTTYNEQFF